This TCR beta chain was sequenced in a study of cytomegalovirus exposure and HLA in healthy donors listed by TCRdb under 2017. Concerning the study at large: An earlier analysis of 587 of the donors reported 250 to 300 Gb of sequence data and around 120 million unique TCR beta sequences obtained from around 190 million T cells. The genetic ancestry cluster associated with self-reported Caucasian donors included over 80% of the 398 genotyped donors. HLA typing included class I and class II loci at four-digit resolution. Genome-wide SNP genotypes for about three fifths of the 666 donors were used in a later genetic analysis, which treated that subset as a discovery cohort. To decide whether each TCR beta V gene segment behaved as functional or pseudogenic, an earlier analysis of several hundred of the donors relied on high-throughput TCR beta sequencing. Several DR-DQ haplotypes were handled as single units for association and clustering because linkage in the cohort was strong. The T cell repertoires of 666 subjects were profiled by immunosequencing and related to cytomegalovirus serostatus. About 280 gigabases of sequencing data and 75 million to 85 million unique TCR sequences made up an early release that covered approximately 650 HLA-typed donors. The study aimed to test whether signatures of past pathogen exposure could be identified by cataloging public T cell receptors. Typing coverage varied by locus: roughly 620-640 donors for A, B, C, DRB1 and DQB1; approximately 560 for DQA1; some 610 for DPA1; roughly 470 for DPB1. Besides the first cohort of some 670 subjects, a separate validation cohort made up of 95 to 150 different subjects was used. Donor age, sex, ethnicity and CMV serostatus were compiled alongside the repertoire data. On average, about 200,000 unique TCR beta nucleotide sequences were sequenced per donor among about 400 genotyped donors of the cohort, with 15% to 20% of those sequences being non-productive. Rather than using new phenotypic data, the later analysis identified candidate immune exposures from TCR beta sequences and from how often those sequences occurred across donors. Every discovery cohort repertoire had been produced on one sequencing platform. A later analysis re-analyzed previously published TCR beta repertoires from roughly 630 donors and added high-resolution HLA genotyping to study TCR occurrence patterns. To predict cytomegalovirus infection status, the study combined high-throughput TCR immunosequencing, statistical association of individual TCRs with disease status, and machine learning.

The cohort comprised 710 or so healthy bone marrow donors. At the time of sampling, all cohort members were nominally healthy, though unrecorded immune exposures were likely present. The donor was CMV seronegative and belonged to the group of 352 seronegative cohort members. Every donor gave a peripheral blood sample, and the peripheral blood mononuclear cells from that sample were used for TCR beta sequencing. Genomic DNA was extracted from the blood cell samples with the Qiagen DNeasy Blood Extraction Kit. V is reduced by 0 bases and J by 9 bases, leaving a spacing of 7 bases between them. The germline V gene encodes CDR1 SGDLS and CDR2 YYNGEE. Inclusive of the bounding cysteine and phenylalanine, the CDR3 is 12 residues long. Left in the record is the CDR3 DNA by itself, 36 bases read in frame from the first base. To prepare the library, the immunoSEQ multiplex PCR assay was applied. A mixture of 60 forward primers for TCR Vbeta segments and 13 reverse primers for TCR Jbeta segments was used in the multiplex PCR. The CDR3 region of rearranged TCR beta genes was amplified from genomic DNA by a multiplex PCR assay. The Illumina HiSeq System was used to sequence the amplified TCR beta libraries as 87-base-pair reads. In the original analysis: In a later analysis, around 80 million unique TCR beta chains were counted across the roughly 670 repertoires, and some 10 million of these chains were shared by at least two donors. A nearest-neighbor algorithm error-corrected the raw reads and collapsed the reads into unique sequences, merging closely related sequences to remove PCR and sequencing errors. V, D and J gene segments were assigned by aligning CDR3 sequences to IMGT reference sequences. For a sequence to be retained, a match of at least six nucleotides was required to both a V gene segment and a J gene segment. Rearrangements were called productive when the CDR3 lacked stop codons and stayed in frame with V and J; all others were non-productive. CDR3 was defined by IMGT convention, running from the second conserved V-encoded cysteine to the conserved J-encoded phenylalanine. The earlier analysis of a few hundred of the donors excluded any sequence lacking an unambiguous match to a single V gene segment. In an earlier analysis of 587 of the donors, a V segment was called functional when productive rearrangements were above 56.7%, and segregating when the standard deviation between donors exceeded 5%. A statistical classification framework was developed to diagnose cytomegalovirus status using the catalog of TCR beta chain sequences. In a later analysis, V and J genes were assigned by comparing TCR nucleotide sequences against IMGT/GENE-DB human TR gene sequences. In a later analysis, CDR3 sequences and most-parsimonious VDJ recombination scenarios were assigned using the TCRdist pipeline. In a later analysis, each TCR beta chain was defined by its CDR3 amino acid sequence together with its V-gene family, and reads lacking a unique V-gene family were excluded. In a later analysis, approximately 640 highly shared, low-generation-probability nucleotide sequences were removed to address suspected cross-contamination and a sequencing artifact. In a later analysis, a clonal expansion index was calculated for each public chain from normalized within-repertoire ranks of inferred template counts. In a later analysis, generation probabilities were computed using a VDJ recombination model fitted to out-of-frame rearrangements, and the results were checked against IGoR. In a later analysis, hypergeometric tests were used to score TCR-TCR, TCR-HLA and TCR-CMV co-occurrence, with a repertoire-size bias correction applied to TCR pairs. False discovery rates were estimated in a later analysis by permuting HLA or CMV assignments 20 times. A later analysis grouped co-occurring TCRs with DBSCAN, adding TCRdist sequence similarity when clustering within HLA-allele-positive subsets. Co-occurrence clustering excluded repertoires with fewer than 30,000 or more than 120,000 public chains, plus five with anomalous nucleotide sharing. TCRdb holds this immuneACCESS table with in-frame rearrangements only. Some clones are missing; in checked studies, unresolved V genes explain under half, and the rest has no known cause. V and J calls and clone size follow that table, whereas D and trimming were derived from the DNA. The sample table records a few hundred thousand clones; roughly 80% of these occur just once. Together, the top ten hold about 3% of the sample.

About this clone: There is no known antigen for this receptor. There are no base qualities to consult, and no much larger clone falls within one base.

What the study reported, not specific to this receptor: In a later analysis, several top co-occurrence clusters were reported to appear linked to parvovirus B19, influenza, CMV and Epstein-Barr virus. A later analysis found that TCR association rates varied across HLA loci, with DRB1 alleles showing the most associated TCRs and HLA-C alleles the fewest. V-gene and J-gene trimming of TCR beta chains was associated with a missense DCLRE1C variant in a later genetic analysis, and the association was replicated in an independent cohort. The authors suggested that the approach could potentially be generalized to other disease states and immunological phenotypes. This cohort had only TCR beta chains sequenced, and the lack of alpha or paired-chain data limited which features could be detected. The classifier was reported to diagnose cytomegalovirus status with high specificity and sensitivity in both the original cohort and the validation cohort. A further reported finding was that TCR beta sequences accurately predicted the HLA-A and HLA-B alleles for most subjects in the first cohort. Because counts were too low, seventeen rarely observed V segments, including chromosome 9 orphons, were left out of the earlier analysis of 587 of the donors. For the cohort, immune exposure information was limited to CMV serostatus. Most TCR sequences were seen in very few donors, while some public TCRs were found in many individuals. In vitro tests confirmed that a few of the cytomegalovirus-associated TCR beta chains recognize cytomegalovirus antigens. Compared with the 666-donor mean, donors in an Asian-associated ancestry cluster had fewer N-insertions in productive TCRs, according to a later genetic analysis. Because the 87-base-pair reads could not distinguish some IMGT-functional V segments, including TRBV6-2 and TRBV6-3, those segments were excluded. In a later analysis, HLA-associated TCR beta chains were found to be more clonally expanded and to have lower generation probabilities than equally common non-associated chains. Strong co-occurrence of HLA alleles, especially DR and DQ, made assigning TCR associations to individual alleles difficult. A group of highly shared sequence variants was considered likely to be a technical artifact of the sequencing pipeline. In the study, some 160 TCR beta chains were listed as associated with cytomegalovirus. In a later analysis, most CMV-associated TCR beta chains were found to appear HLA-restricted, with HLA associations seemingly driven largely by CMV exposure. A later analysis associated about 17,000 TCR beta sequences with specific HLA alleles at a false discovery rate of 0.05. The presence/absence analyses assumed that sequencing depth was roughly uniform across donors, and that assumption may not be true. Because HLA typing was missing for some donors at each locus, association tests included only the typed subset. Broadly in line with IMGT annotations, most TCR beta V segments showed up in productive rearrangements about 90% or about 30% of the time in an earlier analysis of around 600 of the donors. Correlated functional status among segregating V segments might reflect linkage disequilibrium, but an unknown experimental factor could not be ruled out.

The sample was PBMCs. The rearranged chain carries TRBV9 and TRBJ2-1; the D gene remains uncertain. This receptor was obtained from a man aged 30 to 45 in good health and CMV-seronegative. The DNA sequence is TGTGCCAGCAGCGTAGGGAGCACTGAGCAGTTCTTC. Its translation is CASSVGSTEQFF.